Below, one T cell receptor beta chain is given with its context. A much larger clonotype is one base distant, so this may be a read error. This specimen belongs to a study of post-analysis software for immune sequencing data. Tagging with unique molecular identifiers was a feature of the TCR beta cDNA libraries. One entry per CDR3 protein results from TCRdb running MiXCR on the PCR reads. The sample holds about 680,000 distinct CDR3 sequences, roughly three fifths seen once. The sequencing input was blood. The clonotype originates from a girl aged 2-10 years with multiple sclerosis.

The CDR3 spells CASSGLGYEQYF. The CDR3 nucleotides read TGTGCCAGCAGCGGACTCGGATACGAGCAGTACTTC. The chain recombines TRBV7-8 with TRBJ2-7; a weak D match, TRBD2 (5 bases). The V end lost 5 bases, the J end lost 4 bases, and 9 bases lay between the germline ends. Looked up from germline, CDR1 is SGHVS and CDR2 is FQNEAQ. CDR3 length: 12 residues.